This entry describes one TCR beta chain. Its antigen is not known. The data were taken from a study of OX40 agonist ivuxolimab in advanced cancers. Background on the study: Given to patients was ivuxolimab, an agonistic anti-OX40 (CD134) antibody. Mean age approximately 66 years, range about 23 to 80; just over 80% male.

The V end was cut by 1 base, the J end by 1 base, with 8 bases between. The CDR3 is made up of 14 amino acids. Germline assignment: CDR1 LGHNA and CDR2 YSLEER. Produced via immunoSEQ multiplex PCR; TCRdb's table is partial and in-frame only. The repertoire includes around 64,000 clones, more than 85% of them detected once, and 6% to 8.5% sits in the top ten. General study points: Both CD4+ and CD8+ T cell populations in blood had undergone clonal expansion by week 6 at 0.1 to 3.0 mg/kg. The study found among the lowest clonal expansion in partial responders at 0.1-3.0 mg/kg.

The sample in question was CD4+ or CD8+ T cells sorted from blood, obtained in a trial of the OX40 agonist ivuxolimab. This TCR was recovered from an adult with an advanced solid tumor such as melanoma, head and neck, liver or kidney cancer. V and J are TRBV4-3 and TRBJ2-7, with D possibly being TRBD1 or TRBD2 (5 bases each). CDR3 residues: CASSQGGRSYEQYF. As DNA, the CDR3 is TGCGCCAGCAGCCAAGGGGGGAGATCCTACGAGCAGTACTTC.